This T cell receptor beta chain was recovered during a study of blood T cell repertoires in COVID-19. This CDR3 has 14 amino acids. The V gene lost 5 bases and the J gene lost 6 bases, with 16 bases spanning the gap. Looked up from germline, CDR1 is SGHAT and CDR2 is FQNNGV. The table came from immunoSEQ multiplex PCR; TCRdb's copy has only in-frame clones and leaves some out. The table shows 150,000 or so clones, with roughly 90% occurring only once. This clone showed up just a few times. This TCR was recovered from a woman in her thirties or forties who had been exposed to COVID-19. Specimen: PBMCs or T cells enriched from blood (not recorded which). V gene TRBV11-2 combines with J gene TRBJ1-2, with D possibly TRBD1 on 5 matching bases. CDR3 nucleotides: TGTGCCAGCAGCCTTGACAGTCTTGGGGATGGCTACACCTTC. The encoded protein is CASSLDSLGDGYTF. The variable domain in full, with the rest retrieved from reference TRBV11-2 and TRBJ1-2, is EAGVAQSPRYKIIEKRQSVAFWCNPISGHATLYWYQQILGQGPKLLIQFQNNGVVDDSQLPKDRFSAERLKGVDSTLKIQPAKLEDSAVYLCASSLDSLGDGYTFGSGTRLTVV.